One sample yielded the 18 T cell receptor beta chains listed below, sequenced in a study of shared clonotypes between healthy human individuals. Clones were sequenced by immunoSEQ multiplex PCR, and TCRdb holds only the in-frame ones, with some missing. The table has some 2.4 million clones, over 85% seen once. Sequenced sample: naive CD4+ T cells from PBMCs. Noted subset: CD45RA+ positively selected. The receptors here all came from a young man in good health. Some clones in this sample may be carry-over from other donors' samples.

The V and J genes are TRBV5-5 and TRBJ1-5; D possibly corresponds to TRBD1 (5 bases). Germline V lookup: CDR1 SGHKS, CDR2 YYEKEE (reference sequence). The V end was cut by 4 bases, the J end by 3 bases, with 11 bases between. This CDR3 is built from 14 residues. The CDR3: CASSRDRNNQPQHF. DNA for the CDR3: TGTGCCAGCAGCCGCGACAGAAACAATCAGCCCCAGCATTTT.

This sequence joins TRBV21-1 and TRBJ2-7; no check of the table's D call, TRBD2, against the DNA was made. TRBV21-1 is given as a pseudogene. CDR3 size: 13 residues. DNA of the CDR3: TGTGCCAGTGAATTTTCCGGGGCCTACGAGCAGTACTTC. It encodes CASEFSGAYEQYF.

This clone was counted once. J is TRBJ2-7 and V is TRBV5-1, with D tentatively TRBD1 (6 bases). CDR1 and CDR2 (germline): SGHRS, YFSETQ. CDR3 size: 18 residues. V lost 1 base, J lost 3 bases, and 23 bases lay in between. This CDR3 is CASSLSWGPNLGYYEQYF. CDR3 nucleotide sequence: TGCGCCAGCAGCTTGTCATGGGGGCCCAACCTGGGCTACTACGAGCAGTACTTC.

The genes are TRBV15 and TRBJ2-7, with D possibly being TRBD2 (5 bases). The CDR3 runs to 15 residues. V lost 3 bases and J 3 bases, leaving 15 bases between the germline ends. Germline CDR1 reads LNHNV; CDR2 reads YYDKDF (reference sequence). CDR3 in amino acids: CATSSRGQSYYEQYF. The CDR3, as DNA: TGTGCCACCAGCAGTCGGGGTCAATCCTACTACGAGCAGTACTTC.

The chain combines TRBV19 with TRBJ2-1, with 8 bases lining up with TRBD2. CDR3 length equals 17 residues. Germline CDR1 reads LNHDA; CDR2 reads SQIVND (reference sequence). With V trimmed by 2 bases and J by 2 bases, 8 bases remained unmatched. For the CDR3, the DNA is TGTGCCAGTAGTATATTCCATCGGACTAGCCCCTACAATGAGCAGTTCTTC. Encoded protein: CASSIFHRTSPYNEQFF.

The chain is built from TRBV5-1 and TRBJ2-5; 10 bases match TRBD1. The germline V gene encodes CDR1 SGHRS and CDR2 YFSETQ. The CDR3 spans 14 residues. The J segment lost 3 bases and the V segment lost 7 bases, leaving 6 bases of the junction unmatched. CDR3 sequence (DNA): TGCGCCAGCTTATCCGGGACAGGGGAAGAGACCCAGTACTTC. It translates to CASLSGTGEETQYF. Combining the CDR3 with reference TRBV5-1 and TRBJ2-5 gives the whole variable domain KAGVTQTPRYLIKTRGQQVTLSCSPISGHRSVSWYQQTPGQGLQFLFEYFSETQRNKGNFPGRFSGRQFSNSRSEMNVSTLELGDSALYLCASLSGTGEETQYFGPGTRLLVL.

The chain links TRBV19 to TRBJ2-7, with TRBD2 matching over 8 bases. The V gene end was trimmed by 3 bases and the J gene end by 0 bases; junction bases not matched to a gene: 4. This CDR3 region has 15 residues. Per germline, CDR1 LNHDA and CDR2 SQIVND (reference sequence). The CDR3 sequence is CASSILSGSSYEQYF. In DNA, the CDR3 is TGTGCCAGTAGTATCCTCAGCGGGAGCTCCTACGAGCAGTACTTC.

The chain carries TRBV6-4 and TRBJ2-1; TRBD2 is a possible D gene (5 bases). Per the germline V gene, CDR1 is MRHNA and CDR2 is SNTAGT. The CDR3 runs to 15 residues. V was pared by 4 bases and J by 3 bases, with 13 bases between. Here the CDR3 DNA reads TGTGCCAGCAGTGCACAATTTAGCGTCTACAATGAGCAGTTCTTC. The encoded protein is CASSAQFSVYNEQFF.

The J gene is TRBJ2-5, the V gene TRBV6-1; D gene ambiguous. V gave up 10 bases and J gave up 2 bases, with 14 bases separating them. Germline CDR1 MNHNS, CDR2 SASEGT. CDR3 length: 13 residues. This chain's CDR3 is CATRKYGQETQYF. The CDR3 DNA reads TGTGCCACCAGAAAGTACGGTCAAGAGACCCAGTACTTC.

The chain joins TRBV11-2 to TRBJ2-7; the D gene is possibly TRBD1 (6 bases). Germline CDR1 SGHAT, CDR2 FQNNGV. V dropped 5 bases and J dropped 6 bases, with 17 bases sitting between them. CDR3 length: 14 amino acids. The DNA of the CDR3 is TGTGCCAGCAGCCCGGGGCAGGGGTTCCGCGAGCAGTACTTC. Its protein is CASSPGQGFREQYF.

Of note for this clone: This specimen includes other DNA sequences encoding the same CDR3. V usage is TRBV19 and J usage is TRBJ2-3, with TRBD1 matching 9 bases. Per the germline V gene, CDR1 is LNHDA and CDR2 is SQIVND (reference sequence). The ends lost 4 bases at V and 0 bases at J; junction bases unmatched: 2. The CDR3 sequence is 15 residues long. CDR3 coding DNA: TGTGCCAGTAGTAACAGGGGGCCTAGCACAGATACGCAGTATTTT. Protein sequence: CASSNRGPSTDTQYF.

The chain is built from TRBV10-2 and TRBJ2-2; 7 positions agree with TRBD2. Germline CDR1 WSHSY, CDR2 SAAADI. The V and J ends lost 0 bases and 3 bases, in that order; junction bases with no gene match: 7. This CDR3 comprises 17 residues. CDR3 sequence: CASSESPVAGDTGELFF. DNA of the CDR3: TGCGCCAGCAGTGAGTCGCCGGTAGCGGGCGACACCGGGGAGCTGTTTTTT.

The chain employs TRBV29-1 and TRBJ1-2, with D perhaps TRBD1 (5 bases). Between the trimmed V and J ends, which lost 5 bases and 0 bases, there was a span of 19 bases. Germline V gives CDR1 SQVTM, CDR2 ANQGSEA. The CDR3 extends over 16 amino acids. CDR3 DNA: TGCAGCGTTTTCTCTATGGAGGGGCCTTCTAACTATGGCTACACCTTC. Translating gives CSVFSMEGPSNYGYTF.

The chain is built from TRBV7-2 and TRBJ1-1; maybe TRBD1 (6 bases). The CDR3 spans 16 residues. V was clipped by 4 bases and J by 6 bases, with 21 bases between them. CDR1 and CDR2 (germline): SGHTA, FQGNSA. Here the CDR3 DNA reads TGTGCCAGCAGCTCCTGGGGGGGCGTCGGGTCTTCTGAAGCTTTCTTT. Its protein product is CASSSWGGVGSSEAFF.

The chain combines TRBV4-2 with TRBJ2-7; TRBD1 might be the D (6 bases). V was pared by 0 bases and J by 3 bases, with 15 bases between. Germline values: CDR1 LGHNA, CDR2 YNFKEQ. The CDR3 totals 16 residues. This CDR3 is CASSQDWYRGHYEQYF. DNA for the CDR3: TGTGCCAGCAGCCAAGATTGGTATAGGGGACACTACGAGCAGTACTTC.

This chain connects TRBV29-1 to TRBJ2-1, with 7 positions matching TRBD1. The germline gives CDR1 SQVTM, CDR2 ANQGSEA. The V and J ends lost 4 bases and 7 bases, in that order; junction bases with no gene match: 10. The length of the CDR3 is 14 residues. The CDR3 DNA is TGCAGCGTTGTAAAAGGGGGCGATCGAAATGAGCAGTTCTTC. As protein: CSVVKGGDRNEQFF.

CDR3 sequence reads: CASRYDRSQNNEQFF. The CDR3 DNA sequence: TGTGCCAGCAGGTATGACAGGTCCCAAAACAATGAGCAGTTCTTC. The chain is built from TRBV6-6 and TRBJ2-1; D might be TRBD1 (6 bases). CDR1 is MNHNY and CDR2 is SVGAGI in the germline V gene (reference sequence). Deletions cut 6 bases from V and 5 bases from J, with 17 bases between. The CDR3 loop spans 15 amino acids.

Written as DNA, the CDR3 is TGTGCCAGCATCCCTCGGACTTTGTACAATGAGCAGTTCTTC. Protein sequence: CASIPRTLYNEQFF. The chain employs TRBV28 and TRBJ2-1, with D tentatively TRBD2 (5 bases). There are 14 residues in the CDR3. V lost 7 bases to trimming and J lost 4 bases, with 14 bases between them. Germline V gene lookup returns CDR1 MDHEN and CDR2 SYDVKM.